Reported below is one TCR beta chain. This sample is part of a study of blood T cell repertoires in COVID-19. The repertoire was sequenced with immunoSEQ multiplex PCR; TCRdb's copy has only in-frame clones and lacks some. The sample holds some 160,000 clones, around 84% seen once. Individuals drawn from under 30 US areas were roughly 18 to 100 years old. In germline, CDR1 is LGHDT, CDR2 YNNKEL (reference sequence). The CDR3 spans 11 residues. The J segment lost 15 bases and the V segment lost 8 bases, leaving 7 bases of the junction unmatched. V gene TRBV3-1 (or the pseudogene TRBV3-2) combines with J gene TRBJ2-1; 10 bases agree with TRBD2. The clonotype comes from a woman aged 45-60 years who had recovered from COVID-19. The sequencing input was PBMCs or T cells enriched from blood (not recorded which). The chain's CDR3 is CASALAGALFF. The DNA for the CDR3 is TGTGCCAGCGCCCTAGCGGGAGCCCTGTTCTTC.